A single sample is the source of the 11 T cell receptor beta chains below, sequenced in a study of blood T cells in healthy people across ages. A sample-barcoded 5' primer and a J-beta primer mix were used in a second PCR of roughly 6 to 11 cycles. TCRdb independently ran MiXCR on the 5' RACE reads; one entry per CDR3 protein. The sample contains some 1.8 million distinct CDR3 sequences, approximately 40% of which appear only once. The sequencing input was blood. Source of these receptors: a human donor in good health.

The CDR3 DNA reads as TGCAGCGGGACCTTTGGGGGTCCCACTGAAGCTTTCTTT. Translation gives CSGTFGGPTEAFF. The J gene is TRBJ1-1, the V gene TRBV20-1; D may be TRBD1 (5 bases). CDR1 is DFQATT and CDR2 is SNEGSKA in the germline V gene (reference sequence). CDR3 length: 13 amino acids.

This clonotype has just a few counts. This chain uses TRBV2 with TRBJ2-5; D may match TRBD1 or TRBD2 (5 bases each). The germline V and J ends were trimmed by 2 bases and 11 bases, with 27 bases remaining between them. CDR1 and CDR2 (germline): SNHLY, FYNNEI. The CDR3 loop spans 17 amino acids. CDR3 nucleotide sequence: TGTGCCAGCAGTGAAAATGTGTCGGGGCAGGGTCTGGGAGAGCAGTACTTC. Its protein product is CASSENVSGQGLGEQYF.

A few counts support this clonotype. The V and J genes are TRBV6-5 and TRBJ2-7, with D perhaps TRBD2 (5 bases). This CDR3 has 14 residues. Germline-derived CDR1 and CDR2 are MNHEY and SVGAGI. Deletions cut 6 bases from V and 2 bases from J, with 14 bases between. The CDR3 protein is CASRNDRDPYEQYF. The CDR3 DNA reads TGTGCCAGCAGAAACGACCGGGATCCCTACGAGCAGTACTTC.

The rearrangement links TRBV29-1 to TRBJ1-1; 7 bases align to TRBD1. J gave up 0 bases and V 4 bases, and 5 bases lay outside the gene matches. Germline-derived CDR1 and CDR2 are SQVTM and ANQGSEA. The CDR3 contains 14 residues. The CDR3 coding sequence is TGCAGCGTTGCGACAGGGAGGGTGAACACTGAAGCTTTCTTT. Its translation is CSVATGRVNTEAFF.

For the CDR3, the DNA is TGTGCCAGCTCACCTAAGGGGGGGGCGAAGAACGAGCAGTACTTC. It encodes CASSPKGGAKNEQYF. The rearrangement links TRBV18 to TRBJ2-5; maybe TRBD2 (7 bases). The end of the DNA fits TRBJ2-7 better, so the J call may be wrong. Per germline, CDR1 KGHSH and CDR2 LQKENI. The CDR3 consists of 15 residues.

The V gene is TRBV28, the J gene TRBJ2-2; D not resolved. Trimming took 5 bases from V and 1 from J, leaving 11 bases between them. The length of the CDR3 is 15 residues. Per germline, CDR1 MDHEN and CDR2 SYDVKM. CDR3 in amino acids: CASSPWSLNTGELFF. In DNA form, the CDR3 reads TGTGCCAGCAGTCCCTGGAGCTTGAACACCGGGGAGCTGTTTTTT.

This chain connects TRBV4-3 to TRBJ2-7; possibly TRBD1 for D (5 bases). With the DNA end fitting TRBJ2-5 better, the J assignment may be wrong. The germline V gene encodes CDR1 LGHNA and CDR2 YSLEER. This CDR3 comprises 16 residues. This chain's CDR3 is CASSQVARGLGETQYF. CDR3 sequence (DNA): TGCGCCAGCAGCCAAGTGGCTAGGGGCCTCGGGGAGACCCAGTACTTC.

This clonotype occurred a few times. The CDR3 region has the DNA TGTGCCAGCAGCTCGCTAGGGACAGGGGTTACTGAAGCTTTCTTT. Its protein product is CASSSLGTGVTEAFF. The chain has TRBV11-2 and TRBJ1-1, with TRBD1 identical over 10 bases. This CDR3 spans 15 amino acids. Per the germline V gene, CDR1 is SGHAT and CDR2 is FQNNGV. V lost 4 bases to trimming and J lost 5 bases; unmatched junction nucleotides: 7.

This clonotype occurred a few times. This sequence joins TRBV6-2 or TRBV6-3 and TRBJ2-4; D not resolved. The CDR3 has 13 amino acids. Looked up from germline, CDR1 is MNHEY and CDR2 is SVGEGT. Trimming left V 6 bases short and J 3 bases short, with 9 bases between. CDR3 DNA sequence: TGTGCCAGCAGGGAGTCTAGCAAAAACATTCAGTACTTC. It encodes CASRESSKNIQYF.

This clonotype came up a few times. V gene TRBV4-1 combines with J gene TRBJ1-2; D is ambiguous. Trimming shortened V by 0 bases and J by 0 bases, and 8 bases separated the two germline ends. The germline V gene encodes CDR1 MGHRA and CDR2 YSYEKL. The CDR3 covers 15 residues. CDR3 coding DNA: TGCGCCAGCAGCCAAGACGCAATTCCTAACTATGGCTACACCTTC. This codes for CASSQDAIPNYGYTF.

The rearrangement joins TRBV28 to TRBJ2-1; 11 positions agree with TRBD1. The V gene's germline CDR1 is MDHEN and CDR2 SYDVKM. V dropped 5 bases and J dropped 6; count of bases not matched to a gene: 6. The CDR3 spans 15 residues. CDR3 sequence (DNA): TGTGCCAGCAGTGTGTCCGGGACAGGGGGCAATGAGCAGTTCTTC. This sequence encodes CASSVSGTGGNEQFF.